A single sample gave rise to the 31 T cell receptor beta chains below, sequenced in a study of T cell responses to AZD1222 COVID-19 vaccine. Clones were read by immunoSEQ multiplex PCR, and TCRdb kept only the in-frame ones, dropping some. The repertoire has approximately 140,000 clones, around 90% of them found once; the top ten carry approximately 3.3%. The sequencing used peripheral blood, collected 28 days after the second AZD1222 dose. The origin of the receptors is an adult who received the AZD1222 COVID-19 vaccine.

V and J are TRBV7-9 and TRBJ1-2; a weak D match, TRBD1 (5 bases). Germline V gene lookup returns CDR1 SEHNR and CDR2 FQNEAQ (reference sequence). This CDR3 has 15 amino acids. The V and J ends lost 5 bases and 0 bases respectively, with 13 bases between them. The chain's CDR3 is CASSLRGEPNYGYTF. Here the CDR3 DNA reads TGTGCCAGCAGCCTCCGGGGGGAACCTAACTATGGCTACACCTTC.

The chain links TRBV25-1 to TRBJ1-5; unclear D gene. Deletions cut 4 bases from V and 2 bases from J, with 9 bases between. CDR3 size: 14 residues. Per germline, CDR1 MGHDK and CDR2 SYGVNS. For the CDR3, the DNA is TGTGCCAGCAGTGCGGGAGGCGGCAATCAGCCCCAGCATTTT. Translation: CASSAGGGNQPQHF.

The gene calls are TRBV18 and TRBJ2-5; a possible D gene is TRBD1 (6 bases). CDR1 is KGHSH, CDR2 LQKENI, per germline. The V and J ends lost 0 bases and 5 bases respectively, with 16 bases between them. This CDR3 has 16 residues. CDR3 bases: TGTGCCAGCTCACCACCCAGGACAGAGTACCGGGAGACCCAGTACTTC. Amino acids: CASSPPRTEYRETQYF.

V and J are TRBV24-1 and TRBJ2-5, with D unresolved. Germline values: CDR1 KGHDR, CDR2 SFDVKD. The CDR3 loop spans 11 amino acids. V was clipped by 4 bases and J by 5 bases, with 4 bases between them. The CDR3 bases are TGTGCCACCAGTGAGGGGGAGACCCAGTACTTC. Amino acids: CATSEGETQYF.

This rearrangement joins TRBV5-1 to TRBJ2-1; D call uncertain. CDR3 length: 14 amino acids. The germline V and J ends were trimmed by 5 bases and 0 bases, with 9 bases remaining between them. Germline CDR1 and CDR2: SGHRS and YFSETQ. The CDR3 here is CASRPDSSYNEQFF. CDR3 coding DNA: TGCGCCAGCAGACCCGATAGCTCCTACAATGAGCAGTTCTTC.

The rearrangement uses TRBV7-9 and TRBJ1-1; TRBD1 is a possible D gene (6 bases). Germline loops: CDR1 SEHNR, CDR2 FQNEAQ (reference sequence). The ends were cut back, 6 bases at V and 0 bases at J, with 14 bases in the middle. The CDR3 sequence is 15 residues long. The chain's CDR3 is CASSFRRGLNTEAFF. The DNA for the CDR3 is TGTGCCAGCAGTTTCCGTCGGGGGCTGAACACTGAAGCTTTCTTT. Full variable domain (rest looked up from reference TRBV7-9 and TRBJ1-1): DTGVSQNPRHKITKRGQNVTFRCDPISEHNRLYWYRQTLGQGPEFLTYFQNEAQLEKSRLLSDRFSAERPKGSFSTLEIQRTEQGDSAMYLCASSFRRGLNTEAFFGQGTRLTVV.

The chain employs TRBV12-5 and TRBJ2-1; maybe TRBD2 (5 bases). Between the trimmed V and J ends, which lost 10 bases and 2 bases, there was a span of 21 bases. Looked up from germline, CDR1 is LGHNT and CDR2 is FRNRAP. This CDR3 has 16 amino acids. The chain's CDR3 is CANPIQEAVTYNEQFF. The CDR3 bases are TGTGCTAACCCGATCCAGGAGGCAGTAACCTACAATGAGCAGTTCTTC.

This chain connects TRBV6-1 to TRBJ2-2; 7 bases align to TRBD2. The CDR3 extends over 15 amino acids. Germline V gene data show CDR1 as MNHNS and CDR2 as SASEGT. J gave up 1 base and V 3 bases, and 2 bases lay outside the gene matches. The CDR3 here is CASSDWGGNTGELFF. In nucleotides, the CDR3 is TGTGCCAGCAGTGATTGGGGGGGGAACACCGGGGAGCTGTTTTTT.

The chain combines TRBV19 with TRBJ1-5; D may be TRBD1 (5 bases). The CDR3 is 12 amino acids. V lost 9 bases and J lost 2, with 8 bases in between. Germline assignment: CDR1 LNHDA and CDR2 SQIVND (reference sequence). The CDR3 bases are TGTGCCAGCAGGGTGGGCAATCAGCCCCAGCATTTT. Translated: CASRVGNQPQHF.

The rearrangement uses TRBV15 and TRBJ1-4; the match to TRBD1 covers 8 bases. The CDR3 extends over 17 amino acids. V was clipped by 2 bases and J by 2 bases; unmatched bases: 7. Germline V gene data show CDR1 as LNHNV and CDR2 as YYDKDF (reference sequence). This CDR3 is CATSRIGQGRTNEKLFF. CDR3 coding DNA: TGTGCCACCAGCAGAATAGGACAGGGAAGGACTAATGAAAAACTGTTTTTT.

The genes are TRBV18 and TRBJ2-7; 7 positions agree with TRBD1. Germline loops: CDR1 KGHSH, CDR2 LQKENI. The CDR3 has 12 residues. Trimming took 7 bases from V and 5 from J; bases not matched to a gene: 5. This CDR3 is CASCPDRDEQYF. The CDR3 bases are TGTGCCAGCTGCCCCGACAGGGACGAGCAGTACTTC.

The table lists this clone with a count of one. This chain links TRBV19 with TRBJ1-3; D is uncertain. V lost 10 bases and J 4 bases, leaving 20 bases between the germline ends. This CDR3 is 15 amino acids long. Looked up from germline, CDR1 is LNHDA and CDR2 is SQIVND (reference sequence). The CDR3, as DNA: TGTGCCACAAGACCGGTTTCTGCCCGGGGAAACACCATATATTTT. Translated, it gives CATRPVSARGNTIYF.

The J gene is TRBJ2-1, the V gene TRBV21-1; the D call TRBD1 from the table was never checked on the DNA. TRBV21-1 counts as a pseudogene. CDR3 length: 15 amino acids. The chain's CDR3 is CASSKGGAWSDEQFF. The CDR3, as DNA: TGTGCCAGCAGCAAAGGTGGGGCCTGGAGCGATGAGCAGTTCTTC.

CDR3 loop: CASSFRSSTDTQYF. CDR3 DNA sequence: TGTGCCAGCAGTTTCCGTAGCAGCACAGATACGCAGTATTTT. The J gene is TRBJ2-3, the V gene TRBV28; D not certain. V was cut by 3 bases and J by 0 bases, with 7 bases left in between. The CDR3 totals 14 residues. Germline-derived CDR1 and CDR2 are MDHEN and SYDVKM.

The CDR3 reads CASSQGPGSNQPQHF. The CDR3 DNA sequence: TGTGCCAGCAGCCAAGGGCCAGGGAGCAATCAGCCCCAGCATTTT. The chain is built from TRBV3-1 (or the pseudogene TRBV3-2) and TRBJ1-5, with D perhaps TRBD1 (5 bases). The CDR3 covers 15 residues. Germline CDR1 LGHDT, CDR2 YNNKEL (reference sequence). V dropped 1 base and J dropped 1 base, with 8 bases sitting between them.

V gene TRBV24-1 combines with J gene TRBJ1-5; the D gene is possibly TRBD1 (6 bases). Germline CDR1 KGHDR, CDR2 SFDVKD. Trimming cost V 4 bases and J 6 bases, with 18 bases left between them. The CDR3 runs to 16 residues. CDR3 in amino acids: CATSDGGTFKTQPQHF. The CDR3 DNA sequence: TGTGCCACCAGTGACGGCGGGACATTCAAGACTCAGCCCCAGCATTTT.

CDR3 nucleotide sequence: TGTGCCAGCAGCTTATCGTGGGGCTATGGCTACACCTTC. Residues: CASSLSWGYGYTF. The chain employs TRBV7-2 and TRBJ1-2; no reliable D call. The ends were cut back, 2 bases at V and 4 bases at J, with 8 bases in the middle. Germline CDR1 SGHTA, CDR2 FQGNSA. This CDR3 has 13 amino acids.

The rearrangement links TRBV11-3 to TRBJ2-1; TRBD2 matches 8 bases. Germline CDR1 is SGHNT and CDR2 is YENEEA. This CDR3 is 12 amino acids long. The V gene end was trimmed by 0 bases and the J gene end by 15 bases; junction bases not matched to a gene: 4. The CDR3: CASSLDSSGLFF. The CDR3 coding sequence is TGTGCCAGCAGCTTAGATTCTAGCGGGTTGTTCTTC.

The V and J genes are TRBV3-1 (or the pseudogene TRBV3-2) and TRBJ2-7, with 11 positions matching TRBD2. The V segment lost 3 bases and the J segment 5 bases; nucleotides outside the gene matches: 18. The CDR3 consists of 19 residues. Germline CDR1 LGHDT, CDR2 YNNKEL (reference sequence). Here the CDR3 reads CASSQGLRGLLAGVNEQYF. CDR3 sequence (DNA): TGTGCCAGCAGCCAGGGGCTAAGGGGCTTACTAGCGGGAGTCAACGAGCAGTACTTC.

The chain is built from TRBV9 and TRBJ2-1, with D uncertain. This CDR3 spans 12 amino acids. Trimming stripped 0 bases from V and 8 bases from J, with 6 bases between. The germline V gene encodes CDR1 SGDLS and CDR2 YYNGEE. The CDR3 sequence is CASSVVVDEQFF. The CDR3 nucleotides are TGTGCCAGCAGCGTAGTGGTGGATGAGCAGTTCTTC.

This chain uses TRBV15 with TRBJ1-2; D is uncertain. The V and J ends lost 3 bases and 6 bases respectively, with 14 bases between them. This CDR3 is built from 14 residues. CDR1 LNHNV and CDR2 YYDKDF come from the germline V gene (reference sequence). The DNA of the CDR3 is TGTGCCACCAGCAGTGTAGTCGGCCGCCATGGCTACACCTTC. This encodes CATSSVVGRHGYTF.

The chain combines TRBV5-8 with TRBJ2-7; 7 positions agree with TRBD1. With 4 bases clipped from V and 2 bases from J, the junction kept 6 bases outside the gene matches. CDR1 SGHTS and CDR2 YDEGEE come from the germline V gene. CDR3 length: 14 residues. CDR3: CASSARQGAYEQYF. CDR3 bases: TGTGCCAGCAGCGCCAGACAGGGTGCCTACGAGCAGTACTTC.

The chain recombines TRBV16 with TRBJ1-2; D gene unclear. The ends were cut back, 3 bases at V and 4 bases at J, with 33 bases in the middle. This CDR3 contains 21 residues. Germline V gives CDR1 KGHSY, CDR2 FQNENV. CDR3 in amino acids: CASSHRDLSGSPNPNSYGYTF. Here the CDR3 DNA reads TGTGCCAGCAGCCACAGAGATCTGAGCGGATCTCCCAATCCAAATTCCTATGGCTACACCTTC.

The gene calls are TRBV28 and TRBJ1-1; TRBD1 agrees at 9 bases. CDR1 is MDHEN and CDR2 is SYDVKM in the germline V gene. After removal of 3 bases from V and 5 bases from J, the junction contained 10 bases not matched to a gene. The CDR3 covers 16 residues. Here the CDR3 reads CASSFHTQGAKTEAFF. The DNA for the CDR3 is TGTGCCAGCAGTTTTCATACACAGGGGGCGAAAACTGAAGCTTTCTTT.

The gene calls are TRBV24-1 and TRBJ2-2; 7 positions match TRBD1. With 10 bases clipped from V and 5 bases from J, the junction kept 12 bases outside the gene matches. The CDR3 has 15 amino acids. From germline, CDR1 is KGHDR and CDR2 SFDVKD. CDR3 DNA: TGTGCCACAAGCACATCGGACAGGAAGACCGGGGAGCTGTTTTTT. Protein: CATSTSDRKTGELFF.

This clone was seen just once. The rearrangement links TRBV5-1 to TRBJ1-3, with a tentative D call TRBD1 (5 bases). Trimming stripped 2 bases from V and 0 bases from J, with 9 bases between. CDR3 length: 15 amino acids. The germline V gene has CDR1 SGHRS and CDR2 YFSETQ. CDR3 region: CASSLGDGSGNTIYF. CDR3 coding DNA: TGCGCCAGCAGCTTAGGGGACGGCTCTGGAAACACCATATATTTT. Together with reference TRBV5-1 and TRBJ1-3, the CDR3 gives the full variable domain: KAGVTQTPRYLIKTRGQQVTLSCSPISGHRSVSWYQQTPGQGLQFLFEYFSETQRNKGNFPGRFSGRQFSNSRSEMNVSTLELGDSALYLCASSLGDGSGNTIYFGEGSWLTVV.

The V call is TRBV5-4, the J call TRBJ2-1, with D possibly TRBD1 on 5 matching bases. The CDR3 runs 17 residues. V dropped 4 bases and J dropped 2 bases, with 19 bases sitting between them. Germline lookup yields CDR1 SGHNT and CDR2 YYREEE (reference sequence). The DNA for the CDR3 is TGTGCCAGCAGCCCACCTTCGGCAGGGTTAACCTACAATGAGCAGTTCTTC. Its protein product is CASSPPSAGLTYNEQFF.

The chain links TRBV3-1 (or the pseudogene TRBV3-2) to TRBJ1-5, with 10 bases identical to TRBD1. The CDR3 totals 16 residues. Germline V gene lookup returns CDR1 LGHDT and CDR2 YNNKEL (reference sequence). Germline trimming cut 4 bases from V and 2 bases from J; bases unmatched to any gene: 5. The DNA of the CDR3 is TGTGCCAGCAGCCCGGGACAGGGGATGGGCAATCAGCCCCAGCATTTT. Its protein is CASSPGQGMGNQPQHF.

The V and J genes are TRBV7-2 and TRBJ2-2; no clear D. The germline V and J ends were trimmed by 1 base and 1 base, with 7 bases remaining between them. This CDR3 contains 15 residues. The V gene's germline CDR1 is SGHTA and CDR2 FQGNSA. The CDR3 DNA follows: TGTGCCAGCAGCTTAGATGGTCGGAACACCGGGGAGCTGTTTTTT. Its translation: CASSLDGRNTGELFF. The variable domain in full, completed from reference TRBV7-2 and TRBJ2-2, reads GAGVSQSPSNKVTEKGKDVELRCDPISGHTALYWYRQSLGQGLEFLIYFQGNSAPDKSGLPSDRFSAERTGGSVSTLTIQRTQQEDSAVYLCASSLDGRNTGELFFGEGSRLTVL.

V gene TRBV28 combines with J gene TRBJ2-7; unclear D gene. Germline V gene data show CDR1 as MDHEN and CDR2 as SYDVKM. Trimming removed 7 bases at V and 5 bases at J, with 21 bases between. This CDR3 is 15 amino acids long. CDR3 sequence reads: CASNLGQTLGDEQYF. The CDR3 DNA reads as TGTGCCAGCAATCTCGGGCAGACCCTCGGCGACGAGCAGTACTTC.

This chain uses TRBV9 with TRBJ2-3, with TRBD2 identical over 7 bases. CDR1 and CDR2 (germline): SGDLS, YYNGEE. V shed 4 bases, J shed 0 bases, and the junction held 8 bases outside the gene matches. The CDR3 sequence is 16 residues long. The CDR3 loop reads CASSPVSGISTDTQYF. CDR3 DNA sequence: TGTGCCAGCAGCCCTGTCAGCGGGATTAGCACAGATACGCAGTATTTT.